The text below deals with one TCR beta chain. Which antigen it targets is not known. No much larger clone exists at a distance of one base, and base qualities are not known. The listed sequencing device is Illumina HiSeq 1500. TCRdb applied fastp at Q25 and MiXCR to the public reads, then kept only in-frame beta chains. Each record represents a unique CDR3 protein, reported with the most common genes and DNA among its rows. This sample lists roughly 920,000 distinct CDR3 sequences; approximately 32% were detected once. Clones ranked in the top ten supply roughly 13% of the sample. Interpreted using the paper, the treatment or condition label stands for: in vitro stimulation with specific CMV peptide epitopes to enrich CMV-specific T cells. The data originate from a study of T cell repertoires in cytomegalovirus infection (dated by TCRdb to the late 2010s). Regarding the research as a whole: The peptide stimulations were aimed at well-studied HLA-B-restricted epitopes as well as recently identified HLA-C-restricted CMV epitopes, whose presentation resists viral immunomodulation. The HLA type of each donor mattered for the analysis, because public TCR beta signatures pointed to carriage of CMV infection along with the matching HLA type.

The full study reports these points: In both this cohort and an independent cohort of several hundred donors, the cumulative frequency of public TCR beta family members distinguished carriers of CMV infection plus the relevant HLA type. The ex vivo response was dominated by HLA-C-restricted CMV-specific TCR beta clonotypes, which also provided the single most frequent clonotype in two of eight donors.

The junction carries 17 bases between V and J, which are trimmed by 5 bases and 9 bases respectively. The CDR3, from cysteine to phenylalanine, totals 13 residues. Of the read, only the CDR3 DNA is kept; its 39 bases are in frame from base 1. From a lookup of the germline V gene, CDR1 and CDR2 are MNHNS and SASEGT. The sequencing here drew on cultured CD8+ T cells from PBMCs, taken from culture after CMV antigen stimulation. This receptor was obtained from a human donor in good health (CMV status not recorded). Some clones in this sample may be carry-over from other donors' samples. Here the chain combines TRBV6-1 and TRBJ2-7, with no confident D gene call. This receptor has the CDR3 CASSINAGDVQYF. The sequenced DNA is TGTGCCAGCAGTATAAACGCCGGAGATGTGCAGTACTTC.